The present TCR beta chain was sequenced within a study of T cell responses to AZD1222 COVID-19 vaccine. TCRdb keeps only in-frame clones here, not all; method: immunoSEQ multiplex PCR. This sample carries 130,000 or so clones, 90% to 95% of them seen once, and the ten largest clones take approximately 7%. V lost 4 bases, J lost 3 bases, and 4 bases stayed unmatched. The CDR3 spans 15 residues. Germline CDR1 and CDR2: SGDLS and YYNGEE. The chain joins TRBV9 to TRBJ2-6, with 7 bases identical to TRBD1. The clonotype was recovered from an adult in good health. The material sequenced was peripheral blood, taken on day 0 of AZD1222 vaccination. CDR3 nucleotide sequence: TGTGCCAGCAGCCGCGACAGGGTTGGGGCCAACGTCCTGACTTTC. Its protein is CASSRDRVGANVLTF.